The 30 T cell receptor beta chains presented below share a single source sample, sequenced in a study of human T cells and chemical hapten exposure. TCRdb called the 5' RACE reads again in MiXCR, with one record for every CDR3 protein. This sample has under 100,000 distinct CDR3 sequences, with more than 15% found just once. Someone pulled total RNA out of unfractionated whole blood. The receptors stem from a female donor in good health.

The rearrangement joins TRBV5-1 to TRBJ2-3, with 7 bases aligning to TRBD2. The germline CDR1 and CDR2 sequences are SGHRS and YFSETQ. There are 15 residues in the CDR3. V lost 0 bases, J lost 5 bases, and 6 bases stayed unmatched. CDR3 in amino acids: CASSLVGLPKDTQYF. CDR3 nucleotides: TGCGCCAGCAGCTTGGTGGGACTACCCAAAGATACGCAGTATTTT.

A few counts support this clonotype. The chain links TRBV10-2 to TRBJ1-4; 10 bases match TRBD1. CDR3 length equals 14 residues. Trimming cost V 4 bases and J 8 bases; bases outside gene matches: 4. Looked up from germline, CDR1 is WSHSY and CDR2 is SAAADI. CDR3 coding DNA: TGCGCCAGCAGTGCGACAGGGGGCCGGGAAAAACTGTTTTTT. Its protein product is CASSATGGREKLFF.

This clonotype has just a few counts. The chain uses TRBV4-1 and TRBJ1-6, with 10 bases aligning to TRBD1. The germline V gene encodes CDR1 MGHRA and CDR2 YSYEKL. The CDR3 loop spans 18 amino acids. V dropped 4 bases and J dropped 10; count of bases not matched to a gene: 16. This CDR3 is CASSPSPSPGTGDSPLHF. The CDR3 bases are TGCGCCAGCAGCCCTAGTCCCTCACCCGGGACAGGGGACTCACCCCTCCACTTT.

The chain has TRBV4-1 and TRBJ2-7; maybe TRBD1 (5 bases). Germline CDR1 MGHRA, CDR2 YSYEKL. The V end lost 2 bases, the J end lost 3 bases, and 8 bases lay between the germline ends. The length of the CDR3 is 13 residues. This CDR3 reads CASSQTQGYEQYF. For the CDR3, the DNA is TGCGCCAGCAGCCAAACCCAGGGCTACGAGCAGTACTTC.

The genes are TRBV5-6 and TRBJ2-3; D possibly corresponds to TRBD1 (6 bases). Germline lookup yields CDR1 SGHDT and CDR2 YYEEEE. The CDR3 length is 17 residues. V lost 0 bases and J lost 0, with 14 bases in between. CDR3 coding DNA: TGTGCCAGCAGCTTGGGAGGGGGTCGTGCTAGCACAGATACGCAGTATTTT. This sequence encodes CASSLGGGRASTDTQYF.

The chain links TRBV7-9 to TRBJ2-1, with unresolved D. The CDR3 spans 14 residues. V lost 1 base and J 1 base, leaving 5 bases between the germline ends. Per germline, CDR1 SEHNR and CDR2 FQNEAQ (reference sequence). For the CDR3, the DNA is TGTGCCAGCAGCTTAGGCCAGTCCTACAATGAGCAGTTCTTC. Protein sequence: CASSLGQSYNEQFF.

The chain recombines TRBV6-5 with TRBJ2-1; D may match TRBD1 or TRBD2 (6 bases each). Germline CDR1 and CDR2: MNHEY and SVGAGI. Trimming took 2 bases from V and 4 from J, leaving 15 bases between them. This CDR3 has 16 amino acids. In DNA, the CDR3 is TGTGCCAGCAGTTACGGGGGGCTGTTGGAGTACAATGAGCAGTTCTTC. This encodes CASSYGGLLEYNEQFF.

This clonotype was seen a handful of times. V and J are TRBV25-1 and TRBJ1-2, with a tentative D call TRBD1 (5 bases). The CDR3 consists of 13 residues. From germline, CDR1 is MGHDK and CDR2 SYGVNS. Trimming cost V 2 bases and J 3 bases, with 7 bases left between them. The CDR3 DNA sequence: TGTGCCAGCAGTGAACTGGGACACTATGGCTACACCTTC. Its translation is CASSELGHYGYTF.

This clonotype was detected only a few times. J is TRBJ2-5 and V is TRBV6-1; either TRBD1 or TRBD2 may supply D (5 bases each). The V gene's germline CDR1 is MNHNS and CDR2 SASEGT. V was clipped by 4 bases and J by 5 bases, with 14 bases between them. CDR3 length equals 14 residues. CDR3 bases: TGTGCCAGCAGTGGTGGGGGAAGGGAGGAGACCCAGTACTTC. Amino acid sequence: CASSGGGREETQYF.

This clonotype has ten or more counts. The CDR3 coding sequence is TGTGCCAGCAGCTACGACAGGGGGCGGAACTATGGCTACACCTTC. Its translation: CASSYDRGRNYGYTF. V and J are TRBV7-2 and TRBJ1-2, with 10 nucleotides matching TRBD1. The CDR3 contains 15 residues. The J segment lost 2 bases and the V segment lost 4 bases, leaving 4 bases of the junction unmatched. The germline gives CDR1 SGHTA, CDR2 FQGNSA.

The chain links TRBV13 to TRBJ2-7, with unresolved D. V was cut by 5 bases and J by 3 bases, with 11 bases left in between. The CDR3 spans 13 residues. Per germline, CDR1 PRHDT and CDR2 FYEKMQ (reference sequence). The CDR3, as DNA: TGTGCCAGCAGCATAAGAAATAGCTACGAGCAGTACTTC. Translation gives CASSIRNSYEQYF.

The table lists this clonotype with a few counts. One end of the junction fails to match germline, which may point to a read error. This chain joins TRBV5-4 and TRBJ2-1; 8 bases fit TRBD2. CDR3 length equals 13 residues. Looked up from germline, CDR1 is SGHNT and CDR2 is YYREEE (reference sequence). The CDR3 nucleotides are TGTGCCAGCAGCCAACCCGGGACTAGGTGGGTTAACTTC. It codes for CASSQPGTRWVNF.

The chain joins TRBV28 to TRBJ1-2; D remains unclear. V was clipped by 7 bases and J by 6 bases, with 15 bases between them. This CDR3 has 13 amino acids. Germline CDR1 MDHEN, CDR2 SYDVKM. CDR3 DNA: TGTGCCAGCAAGTTAGGACCGGGCCATGGCTACACCTTC. It specifies CASKLGPGHGYTF.

This clonotype was picked up a small number of times. CDR3 sequence (DNA): TGCACCGGTGGAGGGGGAACAGATACGCAGTATTTT. Its translation is CTGGGGTDTQYF. This chain connects TRBV29-1 to TRBJ2-3, with D possibly being TRBD1 or TRBD2 (6 bases each). CDR1 SQVTM and CDR2 ANQGSEA come from the germline V gene. This CDR3 comprises 12 residues.

This clonotype was seen more than once but under ten times. This sequence joins TRBV7-2 and TRBJ2-5, with unresolved D. Trimming left V 6 bases short and J 0 bases short, with 8 bases between. The length of the CDR3 is 13 residues. Looked up from germline, CDR1 is SGHTA and CDR2 is FQGNSA. The CDR3 coding sequence is TGTGCCAGCAGTCTACCAAACCAAGAGACCCAGTACTTC. Protein: CASSLPNQETQYF. The full variable domain, with the rest looked up from reference TRBV7-2 and TRBJ2-5, is GAGVSQSPSNKVTEKGKDVELRCDPISGHTALYWYRQSLGQGLEFLIYFQGNSAPDKSGLPSDRFSAERTGGSVSTLTIQRTQQEDSAVYLCASSLPNQETQYFGPGTRLLVL.

This clonotype was detected a few times. This rearrangement joins TRBV20-1 to TRBJ1-3; the D is unclear. CDR3 length equals 13 residues. Germline V lookup: CDR1 DFQATT, CDR2 SNEGSKA (reference sequence). Trimming pared 2 bases from V and 3 bases from J, leaving 8 bases between. The CDR3 protein is CSARHEGGNTIYF. The CDR3 DNA sequence: TGCAGTGCTAGACACGAGGGTGGAAACACCATATATTTT.

The V call is TRBV3-1, the J call TRBJ2-1, with 9 positions matching TRBD2. The V and J ends lost 1 base and 5 bases, in that order; junction bases with no gene match: 9. Germline CDR1 and CDR2: LGHDT and YNNKEL (reference sequence). The CDR3 length is 17 residues. The CDR3 loop is CASSQGEKRGENNEQFF. CDR3 sequence (DNA): TGTGCCAGCAGCCAAGGGGAAAAGCGGGGGGAGAACAATGAGCAGTTCTTC.

This clonotype has more than one count but fewer than ten. This chain links TRBV5-1 with TRBJ2-5; 9 nucleotides align to TRBD1. Germline lookup yields CDR1 SGHRS and CDR2 YFSETQ. The CDR3 covers 14 residues. V was clipped by 0 bases and J by 3 bases; unmatched bases: 0. The CDR3: CASSLGTGEETQYF. The DNA for the CDR3 is TGCGCCAGCAGCTTGGGGACAGGGGAAGAGACCCAGTACTTC. The complete variable domain, with remaining parts taken from reference TRBV5-1 and TRBJ2-5, reads KAGVTQTPRYLIKTRGQQVTLSCSPISGHRSVSWYQQTPGQGLQFLFEYFSETQRNKGNFPGRFSGRQFSNSRSEMNVSTLELGDSALYLCASSLGTGEETQYFGPGTRLLVL.

This clonotype was found a few times. The rearrangement joins TRBV19 to TRBJ2-7, with D perhaps being TRBD1 or TRBD2 (6 bases each). V was cut by 5 bases and J by 9 bases, with 14 bases left in between. CDR3 size: 12 residues. CDR1 and CDR2 (germline): LNHDA, SQIVND (reference sequence). CDR3: CASSGGTFRQYF. CDR3 in DNA: TGTGCCAGTAGTGGCGGGACATTCAGGCAGTACTTC.

This clonotype was counted between two and nine times. This chain connects TRBV9 to TRBJ2-5, with D possibly being TRBD2 (7 bases). V was pared by 4 bases and J by 5 bases, with 15 bases between. This CDR3 is 14 amino acids long. Germline V lookup: CDR1 SGDLS, CDR2 YYNGEE. CDR3 loop: CASSPRGGEETQYF. The CDR3 region has the DNA TGTGCCAGCAGCCCGAGGGGGGGCGAGGAGACCCAGTACTTC.

This clonotype has more than one count but fewer than ten. Here the CDR3 DNA reads TGTGCCAGCAGTTTAGCCGCCCATCGCGCCTATGGCTACACCTTC. It translates to CASSLAAHRAYGYTF. This chain joins TRBV12-3 or TRBV12-4 and TRBJ1-2; no clear D gene. Between the trimmed V and J ends, which lost 0 bases and 4 bases, there was a span of 12 bases. This CDR3 is 15 amino acids long.

This clonotype was detected a few times. The gene calls are TRBV2 and TRBJ2-6, with D maybe TRBD2 (5 bases). Germline values: CDR1 SNHLY, CDR2 FYNNEI. V lost 6 bases and J 4 bases, leaving 13 bases between the germline ends. This CDR3 region has 15 residues. The CDR3 DNA is TGTGCCAGCAGAGTTGGGCGGGCCGGGGCCAACGTCCTGACTTTC. It is translated as CASRVGRAGANVLTF.

This clonotype was recorded a few times. The V and J genes are TRBV19 and TRBJ1-2; 7 positions agree with TRBD1. Germline CDR1 is LNHDA and CDR2 is SQIVND (reference sequence). Germline trimming cut 3 bases from V and 0 bases from J; bases unmatched to any gene: 1. This CDR3 is built from 14 residues. For the CDR3, the DNA is TGTGCCAGTAGTATTACAGGGGCTAACTATGGCTACACCTTC. Its translation is CASSITGANYGYTF.

The sample holds many counts of this clonotype. The genes are TRBV5-6 and TRBJ1-2, with no clear D. V lost 0 bases to trimming and J lost 4 bases, with 4 bases between them. The germline V gene encodes CDR1 SGHDT and CDR2 YYEEEE. The CDR3 extends over 12 amino acids. The CDR3 here is CASSLARYGYTF. CDR3 DNA: TGTGCCAGCAGCTTGGCCCGCTATGGCTACACCTTC.

V usage is TRBV28 and J usage is TRBJ1-4; the D is unclear. The length of the CDR3 is 15 residues. V was pared by 3 bases and J by 5 bases, with 13 bases between. The germline V gene has CDR1 MDHEN and CDR2 SYDVKM. CDR3 sequence reads: CASSFLSGMNEKLFF. CDR3 DNA sequence: TGTGCCAGCAGTTTTCTTTCGGGAATGAATGAAAAACTGTTTTTT.

The sample holds a few counts of this clonotype. This chain links TRBV12-3 or TRBV12-4 with TRBJ1-2; no clear D. The V end was cut by 1 base, the J end by 3 bases, with 6 bases between. The CDR3 extends over 13 amino acids. The CDR3 DNA sequence: TGTGCCAGCAGTTTAGGCACTTACTATGGCTACACCTTC. Residues: CASSLGTYYGYTF.

This clonotype was seen a handful of times. The rearrangement uses TRBV5-1 and TRBJ2-2; D not certain. Looked up from germline, CDR1 is SGHRS and CDR2 is YFSETQ. The CDR3 spans 15 residues. V lost 2 bases and J lost 5, with 13 bases in between. CDR3 sequence (DNA): TGCGCCAGCAGCTTCTCCCCGGTGGAGACCGGGGAGCTGTTTTTT. Translated, it gives CASSFSPVETGELFF.

The V gene is TRBV6-2 or TRBV6-3, the J gene TRBJ2-7; 9 nucleotides match TRBD2. The length of the CDR3 is 15 residues. Trimming took 2 bases from V and 11 from J; bases not matched to a gene: 13. The germline CDR1 and CDR2 sequences are MNHEY and SVGEGT. The CDR3 is CASSYPGLALNYEYF. In DNA form, the CDR3 reads TGTGCCAGCAGTTACCCGGGACTAGCCTTGAATTATGAGTACTTC.

Only a few counts were recorded for this clonotype. The V and J genes are TRBV20-1 and TRBJ2-6; a weak D match, TRBD2 (6 bases). V lost 5 bases and J lost 0, with 23 bases in between. The germline V gene encodes CDR1 DFQATT and CDR2 SNEGSKA (reference sequence). The CDR3 runs to 19 residues. CDR3 bases: TGCAGTGCTCTTGACCCATTCGGGAGTATGGGCTCTGGGGCCAACGTCCTGACTTTC. Protein product: CSALDPFGSMGSGANVLTF.

The gene calls are TRBV12-3 or TRBV12-4 and TRBJ1-1, with D tentatively TRBD1 (6 bases). The CDR3 is made up of 14 amino acids. Trimming stripped 5 bases from V and 6 bases from J, with 16 bases between. The CDR3 DNA sequence: TGTGCCAGCAGTGGAGGGGGAGGAATCGCTGAAGCTTTCTTT. Translation gives CASSGGGGIAEAFF.